This T cell receptor (beta chain) emerged from a study of CD8 T cells in Susac syndrome. General study points: It was acknowledged in the study that the number of individuals who were included in its TCR sequencing and HLA analysis was relatively small.

The authors sequenced TCR beta from blood CD8+ and CD4+ T cells. For this clonotype: What it recognizes is unknown.

Roughly 0.5 to 1 ug RNA was reverse transcribed with random hexamers. TCR beta CDR3 was amplified by immunoSEQ covering 54 Vbeta and 13 Jbeta. TCRdb analysed the immunoSEQ multiplex PCR reads with MiXCR anew, one entry per CDR3 protein. The repertoire holds about 83,000 distinct CDR3 sequences, with 95% to 96% as singletons. This sequence was found in a human donor with Susac syndrome. Specimen: CD8+ T cells from PBMCs.

CDR3 in DNA: TGCAGTGCTAGTACTTCATTCCAAGAGCAGCCCCAGCATTTT. Encoded protein: CSASTSFQEQPQHF. The genes are TRBV20-1 and TRBJ1-5, with D uncertain. Trimming removed 3 bases at V and 7 bases at J, with 16 bases between. CDR3 length equals 14 residues. Germline CDR1 and CDR2: DFQATT and SNEGSKA (reference sequence).